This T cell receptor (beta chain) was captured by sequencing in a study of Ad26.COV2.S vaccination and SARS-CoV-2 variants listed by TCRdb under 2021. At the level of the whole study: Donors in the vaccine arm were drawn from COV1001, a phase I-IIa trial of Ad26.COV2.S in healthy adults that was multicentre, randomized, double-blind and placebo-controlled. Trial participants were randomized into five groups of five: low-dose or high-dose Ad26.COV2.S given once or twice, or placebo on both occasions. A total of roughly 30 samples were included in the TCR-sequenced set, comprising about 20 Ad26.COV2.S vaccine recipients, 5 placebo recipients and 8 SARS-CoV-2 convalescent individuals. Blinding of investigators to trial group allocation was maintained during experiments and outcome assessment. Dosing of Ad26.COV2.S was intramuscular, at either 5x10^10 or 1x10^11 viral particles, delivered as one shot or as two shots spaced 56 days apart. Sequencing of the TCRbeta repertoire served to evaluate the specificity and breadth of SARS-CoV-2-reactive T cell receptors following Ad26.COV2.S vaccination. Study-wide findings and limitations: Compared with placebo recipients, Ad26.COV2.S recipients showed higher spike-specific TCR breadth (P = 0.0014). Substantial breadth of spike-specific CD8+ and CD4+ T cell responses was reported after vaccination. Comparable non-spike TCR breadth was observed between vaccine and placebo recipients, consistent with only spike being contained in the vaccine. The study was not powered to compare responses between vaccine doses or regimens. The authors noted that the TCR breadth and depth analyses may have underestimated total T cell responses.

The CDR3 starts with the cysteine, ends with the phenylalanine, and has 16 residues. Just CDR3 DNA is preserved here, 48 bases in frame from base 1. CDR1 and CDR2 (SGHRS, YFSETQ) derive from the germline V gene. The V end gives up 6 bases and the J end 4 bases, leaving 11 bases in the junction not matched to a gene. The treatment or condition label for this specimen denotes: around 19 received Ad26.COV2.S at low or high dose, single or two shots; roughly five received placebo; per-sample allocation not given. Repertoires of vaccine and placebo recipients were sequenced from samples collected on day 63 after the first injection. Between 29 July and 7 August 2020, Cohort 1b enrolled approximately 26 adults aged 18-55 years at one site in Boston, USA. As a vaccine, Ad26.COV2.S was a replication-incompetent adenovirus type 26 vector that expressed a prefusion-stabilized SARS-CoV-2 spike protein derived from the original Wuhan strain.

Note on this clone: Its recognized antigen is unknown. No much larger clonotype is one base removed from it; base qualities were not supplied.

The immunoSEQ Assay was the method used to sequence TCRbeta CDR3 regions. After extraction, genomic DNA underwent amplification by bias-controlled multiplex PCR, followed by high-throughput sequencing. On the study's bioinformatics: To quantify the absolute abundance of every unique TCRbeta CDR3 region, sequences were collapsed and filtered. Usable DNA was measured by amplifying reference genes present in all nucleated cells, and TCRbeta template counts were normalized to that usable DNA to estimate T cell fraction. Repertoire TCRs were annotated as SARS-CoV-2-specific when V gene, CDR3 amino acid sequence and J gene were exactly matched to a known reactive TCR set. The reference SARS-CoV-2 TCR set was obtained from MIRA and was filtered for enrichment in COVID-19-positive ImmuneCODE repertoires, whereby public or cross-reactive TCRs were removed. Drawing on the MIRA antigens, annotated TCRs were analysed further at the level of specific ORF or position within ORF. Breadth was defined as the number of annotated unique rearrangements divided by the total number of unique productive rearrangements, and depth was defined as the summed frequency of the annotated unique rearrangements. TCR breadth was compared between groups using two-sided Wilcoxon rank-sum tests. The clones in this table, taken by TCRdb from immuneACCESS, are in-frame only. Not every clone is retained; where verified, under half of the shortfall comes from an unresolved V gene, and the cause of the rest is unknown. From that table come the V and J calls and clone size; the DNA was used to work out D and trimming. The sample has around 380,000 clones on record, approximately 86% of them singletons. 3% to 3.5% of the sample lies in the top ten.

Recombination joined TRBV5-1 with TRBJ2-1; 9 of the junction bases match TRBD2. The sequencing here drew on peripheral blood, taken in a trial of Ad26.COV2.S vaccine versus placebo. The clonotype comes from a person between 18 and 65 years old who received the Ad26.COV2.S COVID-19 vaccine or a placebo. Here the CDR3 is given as CASTQPGRGGYNEQFF. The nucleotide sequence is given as TGCGCCAGCACCCAGCCAGGGCGGGGGGGTTACAATGAGCAGTTCTTC.